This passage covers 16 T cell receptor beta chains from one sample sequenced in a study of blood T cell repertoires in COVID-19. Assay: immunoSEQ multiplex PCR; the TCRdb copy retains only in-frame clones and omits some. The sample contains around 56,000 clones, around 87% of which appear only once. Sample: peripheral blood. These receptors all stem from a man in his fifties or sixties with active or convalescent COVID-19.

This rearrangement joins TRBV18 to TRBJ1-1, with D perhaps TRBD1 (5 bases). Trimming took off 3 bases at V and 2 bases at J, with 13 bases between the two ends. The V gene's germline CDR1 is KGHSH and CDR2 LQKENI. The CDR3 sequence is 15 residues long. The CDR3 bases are TGTGCCAGCTCACCGCCGACAGTTACAAACACTGAAGCTTTCTTT. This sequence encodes CASSPPTVTNTEAFF.

The CDR3 protein is CASSHGTGWGTDTQYF. The CDR3 nucleotides are TGTGCCAGCAGCCACGGGACAGGGTGGGGCACAGATACGCAGTATTTT. The rearrangement links TRBV7-8 to TRBJ2-3, with 9 nucleotides matching TRBD1. The CDR3 extends over 16 amino acids. V dropped 5 bases and J dropped 1; count of bases not matched to a gene: 7. Looked up from germline, CDR1 is SGHVS and CDR2 is FQNEAQ.

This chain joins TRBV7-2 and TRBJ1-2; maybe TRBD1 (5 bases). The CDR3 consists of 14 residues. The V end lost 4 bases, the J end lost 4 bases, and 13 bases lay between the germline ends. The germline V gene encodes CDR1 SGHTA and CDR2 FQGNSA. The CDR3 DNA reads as TGTGCCAGCAGCTCAGGACGGGGGAGCTATGGCTACACCTTC. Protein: CASSSGRGSYGYTF.

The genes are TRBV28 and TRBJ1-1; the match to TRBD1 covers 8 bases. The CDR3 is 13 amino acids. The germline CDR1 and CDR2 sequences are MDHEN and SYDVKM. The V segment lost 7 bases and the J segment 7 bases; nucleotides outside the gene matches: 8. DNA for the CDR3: TGTGCCAGCACAGGACAGGGTGGGGGTGAAGCTTTCTTT. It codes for CASTGQGGGEAFF.

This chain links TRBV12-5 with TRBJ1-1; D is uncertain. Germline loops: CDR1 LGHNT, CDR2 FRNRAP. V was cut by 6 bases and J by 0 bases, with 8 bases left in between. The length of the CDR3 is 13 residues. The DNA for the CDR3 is TGTGCTAGTGGCCCTATGTTGAACACTGAAGCTTTCTTT. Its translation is CASGPMLNTEAFF.

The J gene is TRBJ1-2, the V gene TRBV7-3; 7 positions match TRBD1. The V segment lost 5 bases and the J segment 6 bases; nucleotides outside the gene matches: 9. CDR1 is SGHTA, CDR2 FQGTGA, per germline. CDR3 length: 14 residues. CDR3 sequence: CASSPTDRDHGYTF. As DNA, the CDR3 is TGTGCCAGCAGCCCGACCGACAGGGATCATGGCTACACCTTC.

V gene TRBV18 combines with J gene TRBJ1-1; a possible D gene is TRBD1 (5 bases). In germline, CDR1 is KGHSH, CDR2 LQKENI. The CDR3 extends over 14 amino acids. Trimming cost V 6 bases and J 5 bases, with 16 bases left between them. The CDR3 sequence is CASSLSGASTEAFF. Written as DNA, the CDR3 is TGTGCCAGCTCTTTAAGCGGGGCGAGTACTGAAGCTTTCTTT.

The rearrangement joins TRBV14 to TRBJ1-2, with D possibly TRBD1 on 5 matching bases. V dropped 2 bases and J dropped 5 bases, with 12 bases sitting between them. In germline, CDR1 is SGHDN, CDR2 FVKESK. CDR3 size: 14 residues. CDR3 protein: CASSQYQGLYGYTF. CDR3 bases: TGTGCCAGCAGCCAATACCAGGGACTATATGGCTACACCTTC.

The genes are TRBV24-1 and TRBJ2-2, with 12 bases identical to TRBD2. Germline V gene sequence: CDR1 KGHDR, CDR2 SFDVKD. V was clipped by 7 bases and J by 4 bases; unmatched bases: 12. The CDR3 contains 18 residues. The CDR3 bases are TGTGCCACCAGAGAATTGACTAGCGGGAGATCGCGCACCGGGGAGCTGTTTTTT. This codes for CATRELTSGRSRTGELFF.

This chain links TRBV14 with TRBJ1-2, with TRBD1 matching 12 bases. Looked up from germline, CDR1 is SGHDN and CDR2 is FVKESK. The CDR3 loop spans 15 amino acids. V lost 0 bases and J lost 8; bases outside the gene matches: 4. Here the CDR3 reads CASSQDRDRGRGYTF. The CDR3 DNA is TGTGCCAGCAGCCAAGACCGGGACAGGGGGCGAGGCTACACCTTC.

The CDR3: CASSYRSGSTDTQYF. CDR3 bases: TGTGCCAGCAGCTACCGGAGCGGGAGCACAGATACGCAGTATTTT. J is TRBJ2-3 and V is TRBV6-5, with D possibly TRBD2 on 6 matching bases. This CDR3 has 15 residues. V lost 6 bases to trimming and J lost 0 bases, with 13 bases between them. The germline CDR1 and CDR2 sequences are MNHEY and SVGAGI.

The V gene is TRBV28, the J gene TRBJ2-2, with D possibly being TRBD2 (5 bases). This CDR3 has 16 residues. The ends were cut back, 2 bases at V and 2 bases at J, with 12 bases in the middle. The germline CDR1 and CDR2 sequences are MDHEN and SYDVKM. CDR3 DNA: TGTGCCAGCAGTTTACCGGGAAACGGCAACACCGGGGAGCTGTTTTTT. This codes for CASSLPGNGNTGELFF.

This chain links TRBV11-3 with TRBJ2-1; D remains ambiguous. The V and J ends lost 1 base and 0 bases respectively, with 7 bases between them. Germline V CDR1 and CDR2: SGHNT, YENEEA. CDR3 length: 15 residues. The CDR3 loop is CASSLGQSSYNEQFF. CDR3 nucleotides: TGTGCCAGCAGCTTAGGACAAAGCTCCTACAATGAGCAGTTCTTC.

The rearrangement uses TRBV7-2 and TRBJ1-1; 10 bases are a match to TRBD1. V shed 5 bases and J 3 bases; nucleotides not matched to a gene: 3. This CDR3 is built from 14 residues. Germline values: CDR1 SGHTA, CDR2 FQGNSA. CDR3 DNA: TGTGCCAGCAGCCAGGGACAGGGGCACACTGAAGCTTTCTTT. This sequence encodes CASSQGQGHTEAFF.

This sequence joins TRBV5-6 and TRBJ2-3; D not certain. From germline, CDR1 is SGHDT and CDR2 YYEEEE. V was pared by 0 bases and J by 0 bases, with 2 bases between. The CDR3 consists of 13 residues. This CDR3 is CASSLASTDTQYF. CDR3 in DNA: TGTGCCAGCAGCTTGGCTAGCACAGATACGCAGTATTTT.

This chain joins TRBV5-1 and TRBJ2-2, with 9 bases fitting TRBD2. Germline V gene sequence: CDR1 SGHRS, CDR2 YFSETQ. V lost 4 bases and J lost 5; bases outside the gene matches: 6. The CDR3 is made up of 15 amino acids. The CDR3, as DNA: TGCGCCAGCAGCCCAGGTAGCGGGAGAACCGGGGAGCTGTTTTTT. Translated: CASSPGSGRTGELFF.